This TCR beta chain was retrieved from a study of molecular identifiers for immune sequencing clone quantification. The CDR3 spans 18 residues. The J segment lost 1 base and the V segment lost 5 bases, leaving 14 bases of the junction unmatched. Germline CDR1 is MNHNY and CDR2 is SVGAGI (reference sequence). TCRdb re-analysed the PCR reads in MiXCR, keeping a single row per CDR3 protein. The sample contains more than 250,000 distinct CDR3 sequences, roughly 23% of which appear only once. This clonotype was recorded at least ten times. Sequencing was done on a sample of naive CD8+ T cells from blood, with Jurkat cell RNA spiked in. The subset denotes: FACS-sorted CD8+CD4-CCR7+CD45RA+ naive T cells. The clonotype comes from a human donor in good health. Some libraries in this study had Jurkat cell RNA spiked in. The rearrangement links TRBV6-6 to TRBJ2-3; TRBD1 matches 8 bases. CDR3 loop: CASSAPGQAEERTDTQYF. As DNA, the CDR3 is TGTGCCAGCAGTGCACCGGGACAGGCGGAGGAGCGCACAGATACGCAGTATTTT.